The 14 T cell receptor beta chains below all came from one sample that was sequenced in a study of T cell responses to AZD1222 COVID-19 vaccine. The repertoire was sequenced with immunoSEQ multiplex PCR; TCRdb's copy has only in-frame clones and lacks some. The profile shows about 180,000 clones, 90% to 95% of them singletons. This specimen was peripheral blood, taken 28 days after the second AZD1222 dose. All receptors come from an adult who received the AZD1222 COVID-19 vaccine.

CDR3 in DNA: TGTGCCAGCAGTTCCGACAGGGGGCTAGGTTACGAGCAGTACTTC. It yields the protein CASSSDRGLGYEQYF. The gene calls are TRBV6-5 and TRBJ2-7; 10 bases map to TRBD1. Germline V gene sequence: CDR1 MNHEY, CDR2 SVGAGI. The CDR3 runs to 15 residues. V was clipped by 4 bases and J by 4 bases; unmatched bases: 7.

The rearrangement links TRBV9 to TRBJ1-2; TRBD1 is a possible D gene (5 bases). CDR3 length equals 18 residues. Germline V gene lookup returns CDR1 SGDLS and CDR2 YYNGEE. V was trimmed by 4 bases and J by 8 bases, leaving 30 bases between them. CDR3 DNA sequence: TGTGCCAGCAGCCCCTCCAACAAGAGGGCAGAAGCTAGGGGAGGCTACACCTTC. This codes for CASSPSNKRAEARGGYTF.

The chain couples TRBV5-1 to TRBJ2-1; 9 bases are shared with TRBD2. The CDR3 is made up of 16 amino acids. CDR1 SGHRS and CDR2 YFSETQ come from the germline V gene. Trimming took 3 bases from V and 7 from J; bases not matched to a gene: 11. The CDR3 reads CASSSLAGARLNEQFF. The CDR3 DNA is TGCGCCAGCAGCTCTTTAGCGGGAGCTAGGTTAAATGAGCAGTTCTTC.

The chain uses TRBV28 and TRBJ2-7, with a tentative D call TRBD1 (5 bases). The length of the CDR3 is 14 residues. Germline CDR1 MDHEN, CDR2 SYDVKM. Trimming shortened V by 6 bases and J by 6 bases, and 18 bases separated the two germline ends. The CDR3 here is CASSPTGLYSEQYF. In nucleotides, the CDR3 is TGTGCCAGCAGCCCCACAGGTTTATACTCCGAGCAGTACTTC.

CDR3 nucleotide sequence: TGTGCCAGCAGTTTCCTCCCCCCCGGAGCGACAGACGAATACACCTTC. It translates to CASSFLPPGATDEYTF. This chain connects TRBV6-5 to TRBJ1-2; D perhaps matches TRBD1 (5 bases). The length of the CDR3 is 16 residues. Germline CDR1 MNHEY, CDR2 SVGAGI. The ends were cut back, 4 bases at V and 11 bases at J, with 26 bases in the middle.

The chain uses TRBV5-1 and TRBJ1-1; 12 bases align to TRBD1. J gave up 3 bases and V 4 bases, and 10 bases lay outside the gene matches. The CDR3 spans 17 residues. Germline CDR1 SGHRS, CDR2 YFSETQ. CDR3 coding DNA: TGCGCCAGCAGCGCCTACGGGACAGGGGGCGCGGACACTGAAGCTTTCTTT. This gives the protein CASSAYGTGGADTEAFF.

This clone is a singleton in its sample. The chain employs TRBV9 and TRBJ2-3, with a possible D match to TRBD2 (5 bases). The CDR3 spans 16 residues. Germline assignment: CDR1 SGDLS and CDR2 YYNGEE. V lost 3 bases to trimming and J lost 5 bases, with 19 bases between them. The CDR3: CASSGKGASRIDTQYF. The CDR3 bases are TGTGCCAGCAGCGGCAAGGGTGCTAGCAGAATAGATACGCAGTATTTT.

J is TRBJ2-5 and V is TRBV7-2; maybe TRBD1 (6 bases). The CDR3 length is 15 residues. The germline gives CDR1 SGHTA, CDR2 FQGNSA. With 11 bases removed from V and 1 base from J, the gap between germline ends came to 20 bases. CDR3 region: CASGADGVPQETQYF. CDR3 DNA: TGTGCCTCAGGGGCCGACGGCGTTCCCCAAGAGACCCAGTACTTC.

V gene TRBV6-5 combines with J gene TRBJ1-5, with D unresolved. Germline lookup yields CDR1 MNHEY and CDR2 SVGAGI. Trimming removed 2 bases at V and 6 bases at J, with 11 bases between. The CDR3 covers 14 residues. This CDR3 is CASSYRRTGQPQHF. The CDR3 DNA follows: TGTGCCAGCAGTTACCGTCGGACGGGTCAGCCCCAGCATTTT.

This chain joins TRBV5-1 and TRBJ1-2; D perhaps matches TRBD1 (5 bases). This CDR3 comprises 14 residues. Per germline, CDR1 SGHRS and CDR2 YFSETQ. Deletions cut 4 bases from V and 2 bases from J, with 12 bases between. In nucleotides, the CDR3 is TGCGCCAGCAGCCACGACAGTTCCAACTATGGCTACACCTTC. Translated, it gives CASSHDSSNYGYTF.

This clone showed up just once. The J gene is TRBJ1-1, the V gene TRBV6-5, with 8 bases that match TRBD1. The length of the CDR3 is 14 residues. Losses at the gene ends were 7 bases for V and 8 bases for J; bases not matched to a gene: 12. The V gene's germline CDR1 is MNHEY and CDR2 SVGAGI. The CDR3 here is CASIKPGQVTEAFF. In DNA, the CDR3 is TGTGCCAGCATCAAACCGGGACAGGTTACGGAAGCTTTCTTT.

The chain couples TRBV2 to TRBJ1-1, with a possible D match to TRBD1 (6 bases). The V gene's germline CDR1 is SNHLY and CDR2 FYNNEI. Trimming pared 8 bases from V and 3 bases from J, leaving 16 bases between. The CDR3 runs 14 residues. The CDR3 DNA sequence: TGTGCCAGCGTTGGGACACTCATCTACACTGAAGCTTTCTTT. Translation gives CASVGTLIYTEAFF.

A note on this clone: The junction does not match germline at one end; this may be a read error. This chain connects TRBV7-9 to TRBJ1-1, with TRBD1 as a possible D gene (6 bases). This CDR3 is 12 amino acids long. The V gene's germline CDR1 is SEHNR and CDR2 FQNEAQ (reference sequence). The CDR3 sequence is CASSLAGGRTDF. CDR3 nucleotide sequence: TGTGCCAGCAGCTTAGCCGGGGGGCGGACCGACTTT. Using reference TRBV7-9 and TRBJ1-1 for the parts outside the CDR3, the full variable domain is DTGVSQNPRHKITKRGQNVTFRCDPISEHNRLYWYRQTLGQGPEFLTYFQNEAQLEKSRLLSDRFSAERPKGSFSTLEIQRTEQGDSAMYLCASSLAGGRTDFGQGTRLTVV.

V usage is TRBV2 and J usage is TRBJ2-2; no reliable D call. The CDR3 totals 13 residues. The V end was cut by 7 bases, the J end by 4 bases, with 10 bases between. CDR1 is SNHLY and CDR2 is FYNNEI in the germline V gene. CDR3 nucleotides: TGTGCCAGCACTGGGCGGCCCACCGGGGAGCTGTTTTTT. This codes for CASTGRPTGELFF.